This TCR beta chain was recorded in a study of blood T cell repertoires in COVID-19. Study-level information: Acute-phase and convalescent COVID-19 samples originated in the United States, Italy and Spain. Sources were T cells, B-cell-depleted T cells, or PBMCs; the material itself was cDNA or gDNA.

This CDR3 has 16 amino acids. Germline V gene sequence: CDR1 LGHDT, CDR2 YNNKEL (reference sequence). V lost 1 base, J lost 1 base, and 13 bases lay in between. Original processing notes: Reference gene primer amplification yielded estimated nucleated cell counts. Method: immunoSEQ multiplex PCR; TCRdb's copy keeps in-frame clones and lacks some. V and J calls and clone size are as listed in that table; D and trimming were resolved from the DNA. The sample has 65,000 to 80,000 clones; around four fifths are singletons. The chain is built from TRBV3-1 (or the pseudogene TRBV3-2) and TRBJ1-2; unclear D gene. The TCR was taken from a human donor in a cohort sampled during active COVID-19. The specimen was peripheral blood. In DNA form, the CDR3 reads TGTGCCAGCAGCCAAGGCCCGGCGGGCCTTAACTATGGCTACACCTTC. Translating it yields CASSQGPAGLNYGYTF.